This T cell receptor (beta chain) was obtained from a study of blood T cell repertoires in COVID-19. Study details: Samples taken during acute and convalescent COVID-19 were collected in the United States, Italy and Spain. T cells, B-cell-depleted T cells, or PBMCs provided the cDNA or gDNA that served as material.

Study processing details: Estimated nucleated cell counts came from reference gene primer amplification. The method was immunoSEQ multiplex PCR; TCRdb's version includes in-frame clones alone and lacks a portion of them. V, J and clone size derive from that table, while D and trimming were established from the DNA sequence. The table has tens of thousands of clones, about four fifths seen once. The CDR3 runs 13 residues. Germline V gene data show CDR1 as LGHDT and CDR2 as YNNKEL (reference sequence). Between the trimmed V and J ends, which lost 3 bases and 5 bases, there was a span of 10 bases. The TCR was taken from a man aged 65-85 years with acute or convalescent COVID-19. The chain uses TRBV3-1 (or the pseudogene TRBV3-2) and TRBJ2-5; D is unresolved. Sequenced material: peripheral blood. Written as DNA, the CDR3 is TGTGCCAGCAGCCAGGTCCCCCGGGAGACCCAGTACTTC. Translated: CASSQVPRETQYF.